This T cell receptor (beta chain) was recorded in a study of T cells after posttransplantation cyclophosphamide. Germline loops: CDR1 SGHNT, CDR2 YYREEE (reference sequence). V shed 4 bases, J shed 10 bases, and the junction held 8 bases outside the gene matches. The CDR3 loop spans 15 amino acids. With respect to this clone: The antigen is not known.

Sequenced by immunoSEQ multiplex PCR; TCRdb stores in-frame clones only, minus some. The sample carries under 75,000 clones, around 93% recorded once. Study-wide findings and caveats: Later post-transplant blood repertoires were often dominated by donor CD8+ memory clones. Recipient CMV seropositivity and CMV reactivation strongly tracked TRB clonality.

Sequenced input: PBMCs. This chain joins TRBV5-4 and TRBJ1-6; 10 bases match TRBD1. This sequence originates from a young woman in good health and a related stem cell transplant donor. CDR3 DNA sequence: TGTGCCAGCAGCGCAGGACAGGGGGTCGGATCACCCCTCCACTTT. Translating it yields CASSAGQGVGSPLHF.